This passage covers 22 T cell receptor beta chains from one sample sequenced in a study of T cells in Graves' hyperthyroidism and ophthalmopathy. Amplified TCR beta CDR3 regions derived from RNA transcripts. HTBI primers were used for first-round RT-PCR of the TCR CDR3. TCRdb called the multiplex PCR reads again in MiXCR, with one record for every CDR3 protein. The sample has about 520,000 distinct CDR3 sequences; roughly a quarter are singletons. The sample taken for sequencing was blood. All receptors come from a woman between 25 and 40 years old with Graves' ophthalmopathy.

This clonotype was counted ten times or more. This chain connects TRBV20-1 to TRBJ1-5; 8 bases agree with TRBD1. Germline V lookup: CDR1 DFQATT, CDR2 SNEGSKA (reference sequence). The CDR3 consists of 16 residues. The V segment lost 0 bases and the J segment 5 bases; nucleotides outside the gene matches: 9. The CDR3 sequence: CSARDRGRFQDQPQHF. The CDR3 nucleotides are TGCAGTGCTAGAGACAGGGGGCGGTTTCAGGATCAGCCCCAGCATTTT.

This clonotype has ten or more counts. The chain employs TRBV12-3 or TRBV12-4 and TRBJ1-2; D uncertain. Deletions cut 1 base from V and 6 bases from J, with 12 bases between. The CDR3 consists of 14 residues. The CDR3 spells CASSLEALGDGYTF. The DNA of the CDR3 is TGTGCCAGCAGTTTAGAAGCCCTAGGAGATGGCTACACCTTC.

This clonotype appeared a few times. The rearrangement joins TRBV27 to TRBJ1-1; 11 bases fit TRBD1. This CDR3 has 18 residues. Germline V gene data show CDR1 as MNHEY and CDR2 as SMNVEV (reference sequence). J was trimmed by 4 bases and V by 7 bases; bases with no gene match: 17. The CDR3 DNA is TGTGCCAGCAATACCGCTCGGACAGGGGGCCTGGCGAGCACTGAAGCTTTCTTT. This codes for CASNTARTGGLASTEAFF.

This clonotype was observed many times. The chain is built from TRBV4-1 and TRBJ2-2; D is unclear. Germline V CDR1 and CDR2: MGHRA, YSYEKL. There are 17 residues in the CDR3. Trimming took 4 bases from V and 3 from J, leaving 18 bases between them. CDR3 region: CASSRIMARPDTGELFF. DNA for the CDR3: TGCGCCAGCAGCCGTATTATGGCCCGGCCGGACACCGGGGAGCTGTTTTTT.

J is TRBJ2-7 and V is TRBV10-3; TRBD1 matches 7 bases. Germline lookup yields CDR1 ENHRY and CDR2 SYGVKD. Unmatched junction bases numbered 19, after V lost 8 bases and J lost 9 bases. This CDR3 is built from 15 residues. The CDR3 region has the DNA TGTGCCATCTCGGATCGGGACAGAGCCCTTTCCGGGCAGTACTTC. Protein sequence: CAISDRDRALSGQYF.

The rearrangement links TRBV5-1 to TRBJ2-7, with D perhaps TRBD2 (5 bases). Trimming pared 0 bases from V and 6 bases from J, leaving 16 bases between. Germline CDR1 is SGHRS and CDR2 is YFSETQ. The CDR3 is 15 residues long. The CDR3 sequence is CASSLALRGSSEQYF. The CDR3 coding sequence is TGCGCCAGCAGCTTGGCTTTGCGAGGGAGTTCCGAGCAGTACTTC. The variable domain in full, completed from reference TRBV5-1 and TRBJ2-7, reads KAGVTQTPRYLIKTRGQQVTLSCSPISGHRSVSWYQQTPGQGLQFLFEYFSETQRNKGNFPGRFSGRQFSNSRSEMNVSTLELGDSALYLCASSLALRGSSEQYFGPGTRLTVT.

The table lists this clonotype with many counts. The chain recombines TRBV6-1 with TRBJ1-5; TRBD1 matches 7 bases. The V gene's germline CDR1 is MNHNS and CDR2 SASEGT. The J segment lost 1 base and the V segment lost 2 bases, leaving 5 bases of the junction unmatched. The CDR3 is 16 amino acids. The CDR3 protein is CASSERGTESNQPQHF. The CDR3 nucleotides read TGTGCCAGCAGTGAAAGGGGGACAGAGAGCAATCAGCCCCAGCATTTT.

A few counts support this clonotype. The chain links TRBV28 to TRBJ2-5; D possibly corresponds to TRBD2 (6 bases). CDR1 is MDHEN, CDR2 SYDVKM, per germline. Trimming left V 2 bases short and J 5 bases short, with 15 bases between. There are 15 residues in the CDR3. The CDR3 region is CASSLKPGEEETQYF. The CDR3 DNA reads TGTGCCAGCAGTTTAAAGCCGGGAGAGGAGGAGACCCAGTACTTC.

At least ten counts were recorded for this clonotype. The genes are TRBV29-1 and TRBJ1-3; tentative D call: TRBD1 (5 bases). V lost 5 bases and J 3 bases, leaving 8 bases between the germline ends. The CDR3 is made up of 12 amino acids. Germline lookup yields CDR1 SQVTM and CDR2 ANQGSEA. The CDR3 DNA follows: TGCAGCGTTCAGGGAGGTGGAAACACCATATATTTT. Amino acids: CSVQGGGNTIYF.

The chain carries TRBV28 and TRBJ1-1; D is possibly TRBD1 (5 bases). The germline CDR1 and CDR2 sequences are MDHEN and SYDVKM. This CDR3 has 14 amino acids. Trimming removed 7 bases at V and 0 bases at J, with 12 bases between. The CDR3 DNA follows: TGTGCCAGCACGACCTACAGGCTGAACACTGAAGCTTTCTTT. Amino acids: CASTTYRLNTEAFF.

This clonotype has a count of ten or more. This sequence joins TRBV30 and TRBJ2-6; D might be TRBD1 (5 bases). With 6 bases removed from V and 1 base from J, the gap between germline ends came to 10 bases. From germline, CDR1 is GTSNPN and CDR2 SVGIG (reference sequence). The CDR3 runs 14 residues. As DNA, the CDR3 is TGTGCCTGTCCCAGGGATTCTGGGGCCAACGTCCTGACTTTC. Translating it yields CACPRDSGANVLTF.

This clonotype was detected many times. The J gene is TRBJ1-1, the V gene TRBV7-2, with D perhaps matching TRBD1 (5 bases). Germline loops: CDR1 SGHTA, CDR2 FQGNSA. Trimming removed 3 bases at V and 5 bases at J, with 13 bases between. The CDR3 runs to 14 residues. The CDR3 loop is CASSFQGYDTEAFF. CDR3 coding DNA: TGTGCCAGCAGCTTCCAGGGCTACGATACTGAAGCTTTCTTT.

This clonotype was counted ten times or more. The chain recombines TRBV10-3 with TRBJ1-2; D not certain. The CDR3 runs to 12 residues. The V gene's germline CDR1 is ENHRY and CDR2 SYGVKD. V was cut by 3 bases and J by 4 bases, with 6 bases left in between. CDR3 coding DNA: TGTGCCATCAGTGATGGTGGCTATGGCTACACCTTC. Its translation is CAISDGGYGYTF.

In its sample, this clonotype was seen many times. The V and J genes are TRBV12-3 or TRBV12-4 and TRBJ2-7; TRBD1 matches at 7 bases. Trimming cost V 6 bases and J 0 bases; bases outside gene matches: 5. The CDR3 is 14 amino acids. The CDR3 DNA reads as TGTGCCAGCAGCCGGGACAGCTACTCCTACGAGCAGTACTTC. As protein: CASSRDSYSYEQYF.

This clonotype has a count of ten or more. V gene TRBV20-1 combines with J gene TRBJ1-1; D unresolved. Deletions cut 1 base from V and 3 bases from J, with 6 bases between. This CDR3 has 12 amino acids. CDR1 DFQATT and CDR2 SNEGSKA come from the germline V gene (reference sequence). CDR3 region: CSARGAYTEAFF. The CDR3 DNA follows: TGCAGTGCTAGAGGGGCGTACACTGAAGCTTTCTTT.

This clonotype was seen ten or more times. The V call is TRBV6-5, the J call TRBJ2-5, with D possibly TRBD2 on 6 matching bases. The V end was cut by 5 bases, the J end by 1 base, with 14 bases between. The CDR3 runs to 15 residues. The germline gives CDR1 MNHEY, CDR2 SVGAGI. In DNA, the CDR3 is TGTGCCAGCAGTCGCGGCGGGACGCCCCAAGAGACCCAGTACTTC. Its translation: CASSRGGTPQETQYF.

This clonotype was seen at least ten times. The chain has TRBV5-1 and TRBJ2-7, with D tentatively TRBD2 (5 bases). Germline V CDR1 and CDR2: SGHRS, YFSETQ. V gave up 5 bases and J gave up 0 bases, with 15 bases separating them. CDR3 length: 15 amino acids. The CDR3 protein is CASRDEGTPSYEQYF. CDR3 DNA: TGCGCCAGCAGAGACGAGGGTACGCCCTCCTACGAGCAGTACTTC.

This clonotype was counted at least ten times. This chain links TRBV19 with TRBJ2-5, with TRBD1 matching over 10 bases. Unmatched junction bases numbered 2, after V lost 5 bases and J lost 5 bases. This CDR3 has 13 residues. The germline V gene encodes CDR1 LNHDA and CDR2 SQIVND (reference sequence). CDR3 sequence: CASSDRGLETQYF. The DNA of the CDR3 is TGTGCCAGTAGTGACAGGGGGCTGGAGACCCAGTACTTC.

This chain connects TRBV3-1 to TRBJ1-2; D may be TRBD1 (5 bases). CDR1 and CDR2 from the germline V gene are LGHDT and YNNKEL (reference sequence). The CDR3 extends over 15 amino acids. V was trimmed by 4 bases and J by 0 bases, leaving 12 bases between them. The CDR3: CASSPPGSTNYGYTF. The CDR3, as DNA: TGTGCCAGCAGCCCACCAGGGTCGACTAACTATGGCTACACCTTC.

On this clonotype: The conserved final phenylalanine or tryptophan is absent from the CDR3, which likely points to a read error. The chain recombines TRBV29-1 with TRBJ2-7; 7 bases match TRBD2. The junction had 4 bases not matched to a gene; V was cut back by 6 bases and J by 2 bases. Germline V CDR1 and CDR2: SQVTM, ANQGSEA. The CDR3 covers 12 residues. The CDR3 DNA sequence: TGCAGCGTGGGGGGGAGTACCTACGAGCAGTACTAC. Translation gives CSVGGSTYEQYY.

The table lists this clonotype with many counts. The rearrangement uses TRBV6-5 and TRBJ1-1, with 7 bases fitting TRBD1. The V gene end was trimmed by 0 bases and the J gene end by 7 bases; junction bases not matched to a gene: 8. Germline V gene data show CDR1 as MNHEY and CDR2 as SVGAGI. The CDR3 totals 15 residues. This chain's CDR3 is CASSYSKRGPNEAFF. In DNA, the CDR3 is TGTGCCAGCAGTTACTCGAAGAGGGGGCCAAATGAAGCTTTCTTT.

Ten or more counts support this clonotype. The genes are TRBV6-5 and TRBJ2-7; TRBD1 is a possible D gene (5 bases). The V and J ends lost 3 bases and 4 bases respectively, with 16 bases between them. Looked up from germline, CDR1 is MNHEY and CDR2 is SVGAGI. The CDR3 covers 15 residues. CDR3 in amino acids: CASSYFLQDGYEQYF. The CDR3, as DNA: TGTGCCAGCAGTTATTTTTTACAGGACGGTTACGAGCAGTACTTC.